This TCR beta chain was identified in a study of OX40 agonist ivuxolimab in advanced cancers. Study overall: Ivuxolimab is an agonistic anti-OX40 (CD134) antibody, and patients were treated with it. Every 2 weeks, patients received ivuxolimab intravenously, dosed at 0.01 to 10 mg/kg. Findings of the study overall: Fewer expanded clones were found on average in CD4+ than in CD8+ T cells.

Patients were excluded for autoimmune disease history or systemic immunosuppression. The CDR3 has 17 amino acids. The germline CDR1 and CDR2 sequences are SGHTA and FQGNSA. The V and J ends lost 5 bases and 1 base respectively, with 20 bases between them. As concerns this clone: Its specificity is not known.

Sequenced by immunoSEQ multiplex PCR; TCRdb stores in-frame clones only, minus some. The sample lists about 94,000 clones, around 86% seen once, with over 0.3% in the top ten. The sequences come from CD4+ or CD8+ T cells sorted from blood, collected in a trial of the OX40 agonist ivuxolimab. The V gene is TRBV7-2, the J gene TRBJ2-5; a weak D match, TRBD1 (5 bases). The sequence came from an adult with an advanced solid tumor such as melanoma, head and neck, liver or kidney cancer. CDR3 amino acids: CASSPGSFLNFQETQYF. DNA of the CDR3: TGTGCCAGCAGCCCAGGGTCCTTCCTGAACTTCCAAGAGACCCAGTACTTC.